This entry lists 25 T cell receptor beta chains sequenced from one sample in a study of blood T cells in healthy people across ages. Combining a sample-barcoded 5' primer with a J-beta primer mix, a second PCR ran for roughly 7 to 12 cycles. From the 5' RACE reads, TCRdb called clonotypes with MiXCR, one entry per CDR3 protein. The table lists 800,000 to 900,000 distinct CDR3 sequences, 60% to 80% of them singletons, with about 27% in the top ten. Sequenced material: blood. These TCRs come from a young man in good health.

This clonotype was detected only a few times. This chain uses TRBV20-1 with TRBJ2-7, with unresolved D. Germline-derived CDR1 and CDR2 are DFQATT and SNEGSKA (reference sequence). The ends were cut back, 6 bases at V and 6 bases at J, with 15 bases in the middle. This CDR3 comprises 12 residues. DNA for the CDR3: TGCAGTGCAAAAGACCTCCTTCCCGAGCAGTACTTC. Its translation is CSAKDLLPEQYF.

The J gene is TRBJ2-5, the V gene TRBV5-1, with D possibly matching TRBD2 (5 bases). The end of the DNA aligns better with TRBJ2-7, so the J call may be wrong. The length of the CDR3 is 14 residues. CDR1 and CDR2 from the germline V gene are SGHRS and YFSETQ. CDR3 coding DNA: TGCGCCAGCAGCTTGTTGTGGGGAGAGGACGAGCAGTACTTC. It translates to CASSLLWGEDEQYF.

In its sample, this clonotype was seen a few times. V usage is TRBV20-1 and J usage is TRBJ2-7; tentative D call: TRBD2 (5 bases). CDR1 and CDR2 from the germline V gene are DFQATT and SNEGSKA (reference sequence). There are 13 residues in the CDR3. Trimming shortened V by 8 bases and J by 3 bases, and 17 bases separated the two germline ends. The CDR3 nucleotides are TGCAGTACCAGAGGGTTAACCTACTACGAGCAGTACTTC. Its translation is CSTRGLTYYEQYF.

The rearrangement joins TRBV20-1 to TRBJ2-3; D might be TRBD1 or TRBD2, each matching 5 bases. Germline-derived CDR1 and CDR2 are DFQATT and SNEGSKA (reference sequence). The CDR3 contains 16 residues. Trimming cost V 0 bases and J 4 bases, with 17 bases left between them. The CDR3 DNA is TGCAGTGCTAGAGAACTCGGGACCTCCATCCCAGATACGCAGTATTTT. Its translation is CSARELGTSIPDTQYF.

The J gene is TRBJ2-7, the V gene TRBV27; D tentatively fits TRBD1 or TRBD2 (6 bases each). V was pared by 2 bases and J by 7 bases, with 15 bases between. The germline CDR1 and CDR2 sequences are MNHEY and SMNVEV (reference sequence). CDR3 length: 14 amino acids. CDR3 in amino acids: CASSLATGTGEQYF. The CDR3 nucleotides are TGTGCCAGCAGTTTAGCCACAGGGACTGGGGAGCAGTACTTC.

This clonotype showed up just a few times. The V call is TRBV27, the J call TRBJ2-5, with 7 positions matching TRBD2. Germline CDR1 reads MNHEY; CDR2 reads SMNVEV (reference sequence). This CDR3 region has 16 residues. Germline trimming cut 5 bases from V and 0 bases from J; bases unmatched to any gene: 9. Here the CDR3 reads CASSPTLAGHQETQYF. In DNA form, the CDR3 reads TGTGCCAGCAGTCCAACATTAGCGGGTCACCAAGAGACCCAGTACTTC.

The CDR3 here is CAWETTGEETQYF. Written as DNA, the CDR3 is TGTGCCTGGGAGACGACAGGGGAAGAGACCCAGTACTTC. The chain recombines TRBV30 with TRBJ2-5; 8 bases align to TRBD1. V lost 5 bases, J lost 3 bases, and 5 bases stayed unmatched. This CDR3 has 13 residues. Per germline, CDR1 GTSNPN and CDR2 SVGIG (reference sequence).

CDR3 amino acids: CAISPSGADYNEQFF. The CDR3 region has the DNA TGTGCCATCTCCCCTAGCGGGGCGGATTACAATGAGCAGTTCTTC. This rearrangement joins TRBV10-3 to TRBJ2-1; 9 nucleotides match TRBD2. The J segment lost 4 bases and the V segment lost 8 bases, leaving 9 bases of the junction unmatched. The CDR3 has 15 residues. Germline V gene data show CDR1 as ENHRY and CDR2 as SYGVKD.

V and J are TRBV9 and TRBJ1-4; no reliable D call. The CDR3 has 14 residues. Germline values: CDR1 SGDLS, CDR2 YYNGEE. V lost 4 bases to trimming and J lost 8 bases, with 15 bases between them. This CDR3 reads CASSLSSRVEKLFF. In nucleotides, the CDR3 is TGTGCCAGCAGCCTCAGCAGTCGGGTCGAAAAACTGTTTTTT.

CDR3 residues: CASSFRTGANTGELFF. The DNA of the CDR3 is TGTGCCAGCAGCTTCCGGACAGGGGCGAACACCGGGGAGCTGTTTTTT. J is TRBJ2-2 and V is TRBV7-2, with 9 bases identical to TRBD1. The CDR3 is 16 residues long. Germline CDR1 reads SGHTA; CDR2 reads FQGNSA. With 3 bases clipped from V and 0 bases from J, the junction kept 2 bases outside the gene matches.

This chain joins TRBV7-9 and TRBJ2-5; D may match TRBD1 or TRBD2 (5 bases each). Trimming cost V 4 bases and J 5 bases, with 14 bases left between them. CDR1 and CDR2 (germline): SEHNR, FQNEAQ (reference sequence). CDR3 length: 14 amino acids. In nucleotides, the CDR3 is TGTGCCAGCAGCTCCGGACCCAGGGAGGAGACCCAGTACTTC. It yields the protein CASSSGPREETQYF. The full variable domain, in which reference TRBV7-9 and TRBJ2-5 provide the parts outside the CDR3, is DTGVSQNPRHKITKRGQNVTFRCDPISEHNRLYWYRQTLGQGPEFLTYFQNEAQLEKSRLLSDRFSAERPKGSFSTLEIQRTEQGDSAMYLCASSSGPREETQYFGPGTRLLVL.

This clonotype has just one count. V is TRBV5-1 and J is TRBJ2-1; D perhaps matches TRBD1 (5 bases). Germline V gene lookup returns CDR1 SGHRS and CDR2 YFSETQ. The CDR3 runs to 20 residues. V was pared by 3 bases and J by 8 bases, with 33 bases between. CDR3 in DNA: TGCGCCAGCAGCTCGACAGATCTCGCCTCGACGAGAGGTTTGATCGATGAGCAGTTCTTC. It is translated as CASSSTDLASTRGLIDEQFF.

About this clonotype: Its ends do not fully match the called genes, so a read error is possible. This chain connects TRBV5-1 to TRBJ2-7; the match to TRBD2 covers 7 bases. The CDR3 spans 14 residues. Germline CDR1 SGHRS, CDR2 YFSETQ. Written as DNA, the CDR3 is TGCGCCGGCAGCTTGGAGGGACTAACTAACGAGCAGTACTTC. This sequence encodes CAGSLEGLTNEQYF.

This clonotype was seen only once. This chain connects TRBV24-1 to TRBJ1-2; 7 nucleotides agree with TRBD1. Germline values: CDR1 KGHDR, CDR2 SFDVKD. Trimming took 9 bases from V and 4 from J; bases not matched to a gene: 4. The CDR3 extends over 12 amino acids. The CDR3 reads CATSTGPYGYTF. The CDR3 region has the DNA TGTGCCACCTCGACAGGGCCCTATGGCTACACCTTC.

This clonotype was recorded a few times. This chain connects TRBV4-3 to TRBJ2-7; TRBD1 matches at 8 bases. Germline CDR1 LGHNA, CDR2 YSLEER. The V and J ends lost 1 base and 7 bases, in that order; junction bases with no gene match: 6. This CDR3 comprises 14 residues. The CDR3 sequence: CASSQAGQGGEQYF. DNA for the CDR3: TGCGCCAGCAGCCAAGCCGGACAGGGTGGAGAGCAGTACTTC.

This clonotype was counted a few times. The rearrangement uses TRBV24-1 and TRBJ2-6, with D perhaps TRBD1 (6 bases). The CDR3 is 17 residues long. CDR1 and CDR2 (germline): KGHDR, SFDVKD. The V gene lost 4 bases and the J gene lost 0 bases, with 12 bases spanning the gap. As DNA, the CDR3 is TGTGCCACCAGTGACGAAGACAGGCCCTCTGGGGCCAACGTCCTGACTTTC. It codes for CATSDEDRPSGANVLTF.

The chain is built from TRBV18 and TRBJ2-7; D possibly corresponds to TRBD1 (6 bases). With 2 bases removed from V and 0 bases from J, the gap between germline ends came to 11 bases. Germline V gives CDR1 KGHSH, CDR2 LQKENI. The CDR3 spans 15 residues. CDR3: CASSPRQASSYEQYF. The CDR3 coding sequence is TGTGCCAGCTCACCAAGACAGGCTAGCTCCTACGAGCAGTACTTC. Full variable domain (rest looked up from reference TRBV18 and TRBJ2-7): NAGVMQNPRHLVRRRGQEARLRCSPMKGHSHVYWYRQLPEEGLKFMVYLQKENIIDESGMPKERFSAEFPKEGPSILRIQQVVRGDSAAYFCASSPRQASSYEQYFGPGTRLTVT.

This chain connects TRBV9 to TRBJ2-1, with unresolved D. From germline, CDR1 is SGDLS and CDR2 YYNGEE. The CDR3 loop spans 16 amino acids. Trimming took off 0 bases at V and 0 bases at J, with 10 bases between the two ends. The CDR3 here is CASSVDGLSSYNEQFF. As DNA, the CDR3 is TGTGCCAGCAGCGTAGACGGGCTGAGCTCCTACAATGAGCAGTTCTTC.

This chain joins TRBV4-3 and TRBJ2-7, with D perhaps matching TRBD1 (6 bases). Germline V gene sequence: CDR1 LGHNA, CDR2 YSLEER. CDR3 length: 16 amino acids. V was cut by 4 bases and J by 2 bases, with 18 bases left in between. CDR3 protein: CASSPSGGHGTYEQYF. In DNA, the CDR3 is TGCGCCAGCAGCCCAAGTGGGGGACATGGGACCTACGAGCAGTACTTC.

The rearrangement joins TRBV27 to TRBJ2-7, with 9 bases fitting TRBD2. V lost 2 bases and J lost 2; bases outside the gene matches: 7. Germline CDR1 is MNHEY and CDR2 is SMNVEV (reference sequence). The CDR3 has 16 residues. This CDR3 reads CASSLSGGPHTYEQYF. The CDR3 bases are TGTGCCAGCAGTTTAAGCGGGGGGCCACATACCTACGAGCAGTACTTC.

The chain couples TRBV5-1 to TRBJ2-2, with a possible D match to TRBD1 (6 bases). This CDR3 has 16 residues. Trimming stripped 4 bases from V and 4 bases from J, with 17 bases between. In germline, CDR1 is SGHRS, CDR2 YFSETQ. This CDR3 reads CASSPTFNRATGELFF. The CDR3 nucleotides read TGCGCCAGCAGCCCGACGTTTAACAGGGCCACCGGGGAGCTGTTTTTT.

The chain has TRBV2 and TRBJ2-1; 10 bases line up with TRBD2. V trimming: 7 bases; J trimming: 9 bases; junction bases outside the gene matches: 0. The CDR3 is 11 residues long. Germline V gives CDR1 SNHLY, CDR2 FYNNEI. In DNA, the CDR3 is TGTGCCAGCATAGCGGGGGGTGAGCAGTTCTTC. Translation gives CASIAGGEQFF.

The chain uses TRBV20-1 and TRBJ2-3; 8 bases line up with TRBD1. CDR1 DFQATT and CDR2 SNEGSKA come from the germline V gene (reference sequence). Unmatched junction bases numbered 8, after V lost 6 bases and J lost 0 bases. This CDR3 has 15 residues. The CDR3 sequence is CSASRRTGSTDTQYF. CDR3 bases: TGCAGTGCCTCAAGGCGGACAGGGAGCACAGATACGCAGTATTTT.

This chain connects TRBV15 to TRBJ1-5, with a possible D match to TRBD1 (6 bases). CDR1 is LNHNV and CDR2 is YYDKDF in the germline V gene (reference sequence). This CDR3 region has 14 residues. Trimming left V 7 bases short and J 7 bases short, with 17 bases between. The CDR3 region is CATTRTGSGQPQHF. In DNA form, the CDR3 reads TGTGCCACCACGCGCACAGGGTCGGGACAGCCCCAGCATTTT.

This CDR3 reads CASSSPPGYPTDTQYF. The DNA of the CDR3 is TGTGCCAGCAGCTCCCCTCCGGGATATCCCACAGATACGCAGTATTTT. The J gene is TRBJ2-3, the V gene TRBV7-9; perhaps TRBD2 as D (5 bases). The CDR3 sequence is 16 residues long. The germline V gene encodes CDR1 SEHNR and CDR2 FQNEAQ (reference sequence). V dropped 4 bases and J dropped 2 bases, with 16 bases sitting between them. Supplemented by reference TRBV7-9 and TRBJ2-3, the full variable domain reads DTGVSQNPRHKITKRGQNVTFRCDPISEHNRLYWYRQTLGQGPEFLTYFQNEAQLEKSRLLSDRFSAERPKGSFSTLEIQRTEQGDSAMYLCASSSPPGYPTDTQYFGPGTRLTVL.